A selection of T cell receptor beta chains follows, all from one sample in a study of shared clonotypes between healthy human individuals. Profiled with immunoSEQ multiplex PCR; TCRdb holds only in-frame clones, not every one. The sample lists under 650,000 clones; 96% were seen once. Sequencing was performed on naive CD4+ T cells sorted from blood. The source of these receptors is a woman between 25 and 40 years old in good health. Both conserved end residues are part of each CDR3. Fields, in order: V gene, J gene, D gene, CDR3 DNA, CDR3 protein. A D gene is named only where the DNA matches it firmly.

TRBV5-1	TRBJ1-4	TRBD1	TGCGCCAGCAGCTTGGGCAGGGACAGGGCTAATGAAAAACTGTTTTTT	CASSLGRDRANEKLFF
TRBV2	TRBJ2-7	TRBD2	TGTGCCAGCAGTTCTTTCGGTGTAGCGGGATTTTACTTC	CASSSFGVAGFYF
TRBV2	TRBJ2-7	NA	TGTGCCAGCAGTACCGGGACAAGCGTCCACGAGCAGTACTTC	CASSTGTSVHEQYF
TRBV5-1	TRBJ1-5	NA	TGCGCCAGCAGCTTGGGGACCGGGACACGTGCAGGTCAGCCCCAGCATTTT	CASSLGTGTRAGQPQHF
TRBV5-6	TRBJ2-3	TRBD2	TGTGCCAGCAGCTTGGACAAGGGTAGCGGGAGGAAAGATACGCAGTATTTT	CASSLDKGSGRKDTQYF
TRBV28	TRBJ1-2	NA	TGTGCCAGCAGCTACGGGGCGAATGGCTACACCTTC	CASSYGANGYTF
TRBV15	TRBJ2-1	NA	TGTGCCACCAGCAGAGATCGGGGGGCAAGCTACAATGAGCAGTTCTTC	CATSRDRGASYNEQFF
TRBV25-1	TRBJ1-1	NA	TGTGCCAGCAGTGAATTGAGACAAAGTGGTAACACTGAAGCTTTCTTT	CASSELRQSGNTEAFF
TRBV28	TRBJ1-2	TRBD1	TGTGCCAGCAGACGTACCGGGACAGGGGGCGATAAGGGTTATGGCTACACCTTC	CASRRTGTGGDKGYGYTF
TRBV7-9	TRBJ2-7	NA	TGTGCCAGCAGCAAAGAGGGGGGACTCGCCTACGAGCAGTACTTC	CASSKEGGLAYEQYF
TRBV28	TRBJ1-1	NA	TGTGCCAGCAGACCCGGCACCCCGAACACTGAAGCTTTCTTT	CASRPGTPNTEAFF